The clone carrying this TCR beta chain was seen many times. This entry comes from a study of T cells after yellow fever vaccination. A single record per CDR3 protein comes from TCRdb applying MiXCR to the 5' RACE reads. The profile covers 200,000 to 300,000 distinct CDR3 sequences, with around 7% appearing a single time and 0.85% taken by the ten largest. The CDR3 is made up of 13 amino acids. The V end was cut by 2 bases, the J end by 4 bases, with 7 bases between. Germline CDR1 reads SGHRS; CDR2 reads YFSETQ. The source material was CD4+ T cells sorted from PBMCs, sampled 15 days after the yellow fever booster vaccination. The receptor was isolated from a man under 40 who received the YFV17D yellow fever vaccine. The chain joins TRBV5-1 to TRBJ2-1; D ambiguous. CDR3 sequence reads: CASSFPPYNEQFF. As DNA, the CDR3 is TGCGCCAGCAGCTTCCCACCTTACAATGAGCAGTTCTTC.